The 9 T cell receptor beta chains given below trace back to one sample, sequenced in a study of cytomegalovirus exposure and HLA in healthy donors. The PCR made use of 60 Vbeta and 13 Jbeta primers. Assay: immunoSEQ multiplex PCR; the TCRdb copy retains only in-frame clones and omits some. The sample totals under 200,000 clones. The sequenced sample was PBMCs. These receptor sequences come from a woman aged 18 to 35 in good health and CMV-seropositive.

J is TRBJ1-1 and V is TRBV2; the D is unclear. Trimming shortened V by 2 bases and J by 2 bases, and 12 bases separated the two germline ends. Germline V lookup: CDR1 SNHLY, CDR2 FYNNEI. The CDR3 totals 15 residues. CDR3 in amino acids: CASSERGPYNTEAFF. The CDR3 DNA reads TGTGCCAGCAGTGAACGAGGGCCCTATAACACTGAAGCTTTCTTT.

The genes are TRBV6-1 and TRBJ1-2; D perhaps matches TRBD1 (6 bases). The CDR3 loop spans 17 amino acids. The germline gives CDR1 MNHNS, CDR2 SASEGT. Trimming removed 1 base at V and 5 bases at J, with 20 bases between. This CDR3 reads CASSEGIGGALLYGYTF. CDR3 bases: TGTGCCAGCAGTGAAGGAATCGGGGGGGCTCTCCTTTATGGCTACACCTTC.

This chain joins TRBV14 and TRBJ2-7; 7 bases align to TRBD2. Germline-derived CDR1 and CDR2 are SGHDN and FVKESK. CDR3 length: 13 residues. The V segment lost 4 bases and the J segment 1 base; nucleotides outside the gene matches: 1. The CDR3 DNA follows: TGTGCCAGCAGCCTTAGCGGGTCCTACGAGCAGTACTTC. It yields the protein CASSLSGSYEQYF.

The V call is TRBV7-8, the J call TRBJ2-3; maybe TRBD1 (6 bases). The CDR3 runs 16 residues. The V and J ends lost 2 bases and 3 bases respectively, with 15 bases between them. Per the germline V gene, CDR1 is SGHVS and CDR2 is FQNEAQ. DNA for the CDR3: TGTGCCAGCAGCTTAAGGCGGCGAGGGGGAACAGATACGCAGTATTTT. As protein: CASSLRRRGGTDTQYF.

CDR3 protein: CASSLVVRGANEQFF. CDR3 nucleotide sequence: TGTGCCAGCAGCTTAGTAGTCAGGGGGGCTAATGAGCAGTTCTTC. J is TRBJ2-1 and V is TRBV7-2; D may be TRBD1 (7 bases). CDR1 SGHTA and CDR2 FQGNSA come from the germline V gene. CDR3 length equals 15 residues. The germline V and J ends were trimmed by 1 base and 7 bases, with 14 bases remaining between them.

This sequence joins TRBV27 and TRBJ1-1; TRBD1 is a possible D gene (5 bases). The germline CDR1 and CDR2 sequences are MNHEY and SMNVEV (reference sequence). V lost 2 bases, J lost 5 bases, and 9 bases lay in between. This CDR3 spans 13 amino acids. In DNA, the CDR3 is TGTGCCAGCAGTTTAAATTCAGGGACTGAAGCTTTCTTT. As protein: CASSLNSGTEAFF.

This chain connects TRBV5-8 to TRBJ1-3; D is ambiguous. Germline loops: CDR1 SGHTS, CDR2 YDEGEE. V was clipped by 1 base and J by 0 bases, with 11 bases between them. The CDR3 totals 16 residues. CDR3 sequence: CASSLLTSYSGNTIYF. CDR3 in DNA: TGTGCCAGCAGCTTGCTAACGTCGTACTCTGGAAACACCATATATTTT.

J is TRBJ2-1 and V is TRBV11-2; no definite D call. Per the germline V gene, CDR1 is SGHAT and CDR2 is FQNNGV. CDR3 length equals 15 residues. Deletions cut 3 bases from V and 0 bases from J, with 9 bases between. In DNA form, the CDR3 reads TGTGCCAGCAGCTTGAGTTCGTCCTCCTACAATGAGCAGTTCTTC. This codes for CASSLSSSSYNEQFF.

The chain employs TRBV5-4 and TRBJ1-1, with a possible D match to TRBD1 (6 bases). V lost 7 bases to trimming and J lost 0 bases, with 13 bases between them. Per germline, CDR1 SGHNT and CDR2 YYREEE (reference sequence). This CDR3 region has 14 residues. CDR3 bases: TGTGCCAGCTTCGAAAGGGGGATGAACACTGAAGCTTTCTTT. The encoded protein is CASFERGMNTEAFF.